The subject of this entry is one T cell receptor (beta chain). The target antigen is unknown. Clones were sequenced by immunoSEQ multiplex PCR, and TCRdb holds only the in-frame ones, with some missing. The sample includes 20,000 to 25,000 clones, roughly nine tenths of them seen just once. CDR1 SQVTM and CDR2 ANQGSEA come from the germline V gene. Trimming shortened V by 4 bases and J by 6 bases, and 9 bases separated the two germline ends. The CDR3 has 12 amino acids. Patients had blood sampled at baseline and again on cycle 4 day 1 and cycle 7 day 1. This record belongs to a study of OX40 agonist ivuxolimab in advanced cancers. On the study more broadly: Three patients got partial responses; one had hepatocellular carcinoma and two had cutaneous melanoma. Overall study results and limits: Researchers report that CD8+ T cells had, on average, more expanded clones than CD4+. Clonal expansion from baseline to week 6 occurred in both CD4+ and CD8+ T cells.

The sample was CD4+ or CD8+ T cells sorted from blood, taken in a trial of the OX40 agonist ivuxolimab. The sequence derives from an adult with an advanced solid tumor such as melanoma, head and neck, liver or kidney cancer. The chain is built from TRBV29-1 and TRBJ2-2; D remains unclear. CDR3 loop: CSVVGQSGELFF. DNA of the CDR3: TGCAGCGTTGTTGGGCAATCCGGGGAGCTGTTTTTT.